This T cell receptor (beta chain) was sequenced for a study of shared clonotypes between healthy human individuals. Method: immunoSEQ multiplex PCR; TCRdb's copy keeps in-frame clones and lacks some. The sample holds a few million clones, more than 85% seen once. CDR1 and CDR2 (germline): SGDLS, YYNGEE. The V gene lost 0 bases and the J gene lost 6 bases, with 19 bases spanning the gap. This CDR3 region has 17 residues. The sequence derives from a man younger than 35 in good health. Some clones in this sample may be carry-over from other donors' samples. Sequenced input: naive CD4+ T cells from PBMCs. Stated subset: CD45RA+ positively selected. The J gene is TRBJ2-1, the V gene TRBV9, with D possibly matching TRBD1 (5 bases). The CDR3 DNA reads TGTGCCAGCAGCGTAGCTCTTGGCAGGACATACACCAATGAGCAGTTCTTC. It specifies CASSVALGRTYTNEQFF. The full variable domain, completed using reference TRBV9 and TRBJ2-1, is DSGVTQTPKHLITATGQRVTLRCSPRSGDLSVYWYQQSLDQGLQFLIQYYNGEERAKGNILERFSAQQFPDLHSELNLSSLELGDSALYFCASSVALGRTYTNEQFFGPGTRLTVL.